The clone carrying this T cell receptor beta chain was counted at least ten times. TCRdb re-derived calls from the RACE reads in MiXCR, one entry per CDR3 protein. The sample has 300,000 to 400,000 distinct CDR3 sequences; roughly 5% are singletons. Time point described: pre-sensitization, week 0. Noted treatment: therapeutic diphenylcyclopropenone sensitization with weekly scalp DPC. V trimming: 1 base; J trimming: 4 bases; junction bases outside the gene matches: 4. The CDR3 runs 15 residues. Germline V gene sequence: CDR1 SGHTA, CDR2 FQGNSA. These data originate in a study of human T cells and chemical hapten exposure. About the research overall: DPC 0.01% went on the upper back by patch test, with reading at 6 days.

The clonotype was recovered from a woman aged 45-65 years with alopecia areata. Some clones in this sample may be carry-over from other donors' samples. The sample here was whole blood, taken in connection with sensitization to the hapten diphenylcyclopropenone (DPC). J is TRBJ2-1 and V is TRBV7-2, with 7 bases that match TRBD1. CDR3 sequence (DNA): TGTGCCAGCAGCTTAGACAGGGGTACGTACAATGAGCAGTTCTTC. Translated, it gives CASSLDRGTYNEQFF.